This record looks at one TCR beta chain sequence and its context. Its target is not known. The study drew all its donors from Caucasian adults living in Nashville, Tennessee. The data originate from a study of shared clonotypes between healthy human individuals. Study-level findings and limits: In this cohort, only blood was sampled, and tissue repertoires likely differ.

Here immunoSEQ multiplex PCR was the method, and the copy in TCRdb shows in-frame clones only, minus some. The sample yields some 500,000 clones, around 95% seen once. V lost 0 bases and J lost 0, with 10 bases in between. This CDR3 has 17 amino acids. Germline assignment: CDR1 SGHDT and CDR2 YYEEEE. The sequence was collected from a woman between 25 and 40 years old in good health. The sample was naive CD4+ T cells sorted from blood. As to subset: CD45RA+ positively selected. The chain joins TRBV5-6 to TRBJ2-6; D is unclear. In DNA, the CDR3 is TGTGCCAGCAGCTTGGTGGTGTTGGTCTCTGGGGCCAACGTCCTGACTTTC. It is translated as CASSLVVLVSGANVLTF. The variable domain in full, with the rest retrieved from reference TRBV5-6 and TRBJ2-6, is DAGVTQSPTHLIKTRGQQVTLRCSPKSGHDTVSWYQQALGQGPQFIFQYYEEEERQRGNFPDRFSGHQFPNYSSELNVNALLLGDSALYLCASSLVVLVSGANVLTFGAGSRLTVL.